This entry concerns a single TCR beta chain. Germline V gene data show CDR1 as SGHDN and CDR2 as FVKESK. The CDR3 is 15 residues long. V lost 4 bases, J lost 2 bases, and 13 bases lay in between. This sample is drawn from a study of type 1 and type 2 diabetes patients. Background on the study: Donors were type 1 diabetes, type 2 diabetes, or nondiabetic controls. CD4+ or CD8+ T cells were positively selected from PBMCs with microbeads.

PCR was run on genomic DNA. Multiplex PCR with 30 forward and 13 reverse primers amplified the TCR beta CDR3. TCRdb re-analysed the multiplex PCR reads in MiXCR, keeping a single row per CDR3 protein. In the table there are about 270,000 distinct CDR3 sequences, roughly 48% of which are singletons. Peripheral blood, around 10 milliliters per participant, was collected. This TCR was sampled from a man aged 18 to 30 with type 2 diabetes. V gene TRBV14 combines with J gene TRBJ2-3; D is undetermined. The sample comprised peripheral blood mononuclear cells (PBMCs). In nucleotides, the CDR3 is TGTGCCAGCAGCCCCTGGAAGCGAACCACAGATACGCAGTATTTT. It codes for CASSPWKRTTDTQYF.